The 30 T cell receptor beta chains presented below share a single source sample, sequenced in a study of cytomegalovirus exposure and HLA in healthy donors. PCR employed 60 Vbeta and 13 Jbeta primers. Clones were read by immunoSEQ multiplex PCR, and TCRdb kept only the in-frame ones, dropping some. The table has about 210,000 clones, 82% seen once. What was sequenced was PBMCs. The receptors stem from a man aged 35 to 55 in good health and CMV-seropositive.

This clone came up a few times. The CDR3 nucleotides read TGTGCCAGCAGCAGACAGCGGGGACGGGCGCAGTATTTT. This codes for CASSRQRGRAQYF. This chain joins TRBV28 and TRBJ2-3, with TRBD2 matching over 7 bases. V gave up 6 bases and J gave up 10 bases; unmatched junction bases: 10. The CDR3 length is 13 residues. From germline, CDR1 is MDHEN and CDR2 SYDVKM.

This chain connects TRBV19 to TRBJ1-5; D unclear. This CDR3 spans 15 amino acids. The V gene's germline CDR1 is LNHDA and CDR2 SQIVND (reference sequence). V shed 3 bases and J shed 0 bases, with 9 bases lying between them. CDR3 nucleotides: TGTGCCAGTAGTATCAGTCAGTTTAGCAATCAGCCCCAGCATTTT. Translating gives CASSISQFSNQPQHF.

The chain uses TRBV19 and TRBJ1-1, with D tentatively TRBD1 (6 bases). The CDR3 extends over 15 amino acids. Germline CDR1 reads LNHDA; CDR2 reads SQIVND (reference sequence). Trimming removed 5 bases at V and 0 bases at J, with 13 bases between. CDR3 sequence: CASSLNTGMNTEAFF. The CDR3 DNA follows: TGTGCCAGTAGTCTAAACACAGGGATGAACACTGAAGCTTTCTTT.

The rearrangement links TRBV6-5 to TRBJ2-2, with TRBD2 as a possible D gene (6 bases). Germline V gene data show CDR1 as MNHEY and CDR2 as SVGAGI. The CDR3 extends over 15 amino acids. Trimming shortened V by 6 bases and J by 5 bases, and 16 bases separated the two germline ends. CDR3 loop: CASRGPGLDTGELFF. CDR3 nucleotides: TGTGCCAGCAGGGGGCCGGGACTCGATACCGGGGAGCTGTTTTTT.

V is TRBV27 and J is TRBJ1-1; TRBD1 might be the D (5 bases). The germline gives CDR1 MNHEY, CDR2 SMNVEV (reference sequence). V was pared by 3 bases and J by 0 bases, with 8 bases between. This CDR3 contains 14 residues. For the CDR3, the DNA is TGTGCCAGCAGTTTTGACAGAGTGAACACTGAAGCTTTCTTT. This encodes CASSFDRVNTEAFF.

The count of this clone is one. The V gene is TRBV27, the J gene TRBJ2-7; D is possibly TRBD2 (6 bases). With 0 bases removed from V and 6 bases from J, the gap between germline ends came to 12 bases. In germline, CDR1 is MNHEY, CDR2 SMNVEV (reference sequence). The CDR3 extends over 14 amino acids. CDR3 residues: CASSLSAGTGEQYV. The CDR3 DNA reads TGTGCCAGCAGTTTATCGGCGGGAACGGGCGAGCAGTACGTC.

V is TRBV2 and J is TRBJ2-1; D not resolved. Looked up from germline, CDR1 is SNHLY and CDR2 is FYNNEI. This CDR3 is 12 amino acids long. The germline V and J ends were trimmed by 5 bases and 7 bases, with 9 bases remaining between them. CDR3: CASSLYLNEQFF. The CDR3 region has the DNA TGTGCCAGCAGTTTATATTTGAATGAGCAGTTCTTC.

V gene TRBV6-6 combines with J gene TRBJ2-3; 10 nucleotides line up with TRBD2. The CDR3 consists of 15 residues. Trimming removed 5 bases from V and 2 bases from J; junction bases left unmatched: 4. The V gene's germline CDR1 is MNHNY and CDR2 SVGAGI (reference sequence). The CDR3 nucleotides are TGTGCCAGCAGTAGGACTAGCGGCCCCACAGATACGCAGTATTTT. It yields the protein CASSRTSGPTDTQYF.

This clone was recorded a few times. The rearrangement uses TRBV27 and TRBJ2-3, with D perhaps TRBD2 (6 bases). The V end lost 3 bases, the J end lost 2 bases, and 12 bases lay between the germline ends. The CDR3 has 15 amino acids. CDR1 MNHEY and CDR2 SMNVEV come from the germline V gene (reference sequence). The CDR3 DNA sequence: TGTGCCAGCAGTTTGGGGCGGGATGTCACAGATACGCAGTATTTT. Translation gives CASSLGRDVTDTQYF.

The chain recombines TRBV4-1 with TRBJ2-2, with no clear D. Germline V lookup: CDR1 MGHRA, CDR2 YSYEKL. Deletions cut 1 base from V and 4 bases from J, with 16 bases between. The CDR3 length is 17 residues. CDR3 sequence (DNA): TGCGCCAGCAGCCAAGTAGACATGGGCTTAACCACCGGGGAGCTGTTTTTT. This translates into CASSQVDMGLTTGELFF.

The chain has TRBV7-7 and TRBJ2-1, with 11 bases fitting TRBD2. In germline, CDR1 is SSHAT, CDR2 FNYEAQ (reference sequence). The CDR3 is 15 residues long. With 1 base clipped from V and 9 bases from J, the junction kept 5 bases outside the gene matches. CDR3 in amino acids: CASSLVAGGSGEQFF. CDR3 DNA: TGTGCCAGCAGCTTAGTAGCGGGAGGGAGCGGTGAGCAGTTCTTC.

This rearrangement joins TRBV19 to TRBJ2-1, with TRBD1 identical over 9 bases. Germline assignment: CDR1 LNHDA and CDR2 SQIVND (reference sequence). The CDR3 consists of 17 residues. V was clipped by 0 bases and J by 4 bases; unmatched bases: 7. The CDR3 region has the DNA TGTGCCAGTAGTATAGATCACGGGGACAGGGTGTACAATGAGCAGTTCTTC. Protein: CASSIDHGDRVYNEQFF. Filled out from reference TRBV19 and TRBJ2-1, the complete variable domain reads DGGITQSPKYLFRKEGQNVTLSCEQNLNHDAMYWYRQDPGQGLRLIYYSQIVNDFQKGDIAEGYSVSREKKESFPLTVTSAQKNPTAFYLCASSIDHGDRVYNEQFFGPGTRLTVL.

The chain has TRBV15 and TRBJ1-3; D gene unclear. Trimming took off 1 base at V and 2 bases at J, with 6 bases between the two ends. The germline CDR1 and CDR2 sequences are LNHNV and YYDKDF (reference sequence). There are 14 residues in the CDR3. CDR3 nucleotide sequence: TGTGCCACCAGCAGAGGGGCAGCTGGAAACACCATATATTTT. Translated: CATSRGAAGNTIYF. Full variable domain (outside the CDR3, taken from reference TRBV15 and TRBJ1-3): DAMVIQNPRYQVTQFGKPVTLSCSQTLNHNVMYWYQQKSSQAPKLLFHYYDKDFNNEADTPDNFQSRRPNTSFCFLDIRSPGLGDTAMYLCATSRGAAGNTIYFGEGSWLTVV.

For the CDR3, the DNA is TGCGCCAGCAGCCAAGACAGCTCTGGAAACACCATATATTTT. Translating it yields CASSQDSSGNTIYF. The rearrangement links TRBV5-1 to TRBJ1-3; tentative D call: TRBD1 (5 bases). The V end lost 4 bases, the J end lost 0 bases, and 8 bases lay between the germline ends. The length of the CDR3 is 14 residues. Germline CDR1 is SGHRS and CDR2 is YFSETQ.

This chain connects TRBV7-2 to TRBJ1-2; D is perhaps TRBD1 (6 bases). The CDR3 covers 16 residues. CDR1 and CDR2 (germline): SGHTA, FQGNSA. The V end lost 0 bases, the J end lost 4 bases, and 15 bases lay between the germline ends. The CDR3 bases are TGTGCCAGCAGCTTAGCGCTAACGGACAGCGCCTATGGCTACACCTTC. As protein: CASSLALTDSAYGYTF. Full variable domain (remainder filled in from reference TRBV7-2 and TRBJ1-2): GAGVSQSPSNKVTEKGKDVELRCDPISGHTALYWYRQSLGQGLEFLIYFQGNSAPDKSGLPSDRFSAERTGGSVSTLTIQRTQQEDSAVYLCASSLALTDSAYGYTFGSGTRLTVV.

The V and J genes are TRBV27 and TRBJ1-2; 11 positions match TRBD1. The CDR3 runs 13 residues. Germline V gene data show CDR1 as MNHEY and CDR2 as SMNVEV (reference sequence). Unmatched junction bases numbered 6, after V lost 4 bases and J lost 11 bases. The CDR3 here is CASSYGTGGGYTF. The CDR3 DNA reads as TGTGCCAGCAGTTATGGGACAGGGGGGGGGTACACCTTC.

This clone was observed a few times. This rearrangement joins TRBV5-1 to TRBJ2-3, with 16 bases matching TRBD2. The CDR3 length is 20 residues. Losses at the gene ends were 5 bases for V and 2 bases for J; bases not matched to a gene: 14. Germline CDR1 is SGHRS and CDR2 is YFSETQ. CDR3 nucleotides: TGCGCCAGCAGAACTTCTGGGGGGACTAGCGGGAGGGACTACACAGATACGCAGTATTTT. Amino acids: CASRTSGGTSGRDYTDTQYF.

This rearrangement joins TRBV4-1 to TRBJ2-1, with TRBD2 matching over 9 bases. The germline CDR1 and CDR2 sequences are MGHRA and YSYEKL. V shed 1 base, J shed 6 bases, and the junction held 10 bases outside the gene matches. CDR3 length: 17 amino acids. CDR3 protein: CASSQAWAGGFRNEQFF. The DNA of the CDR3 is TGCGCCAGCAGCCAAGCTTGGGCGGGAGGGTTCCGCAATGAGCAGTTCTTC.

The DNA of the CDR3 is TGCGCCAGCAGCAGAACCGGGACAGACAACACTGAAGCTTTCTTT. It is translated as CASSRTGTDNTEAFF. The rearrangement uses TRBV5-1 and TRBJ1-1, with TRBD1 identical over 7 bases. V lost 4 bases, J lost 2 bases, and 8 bases stayed unmatched. Germline loops: CDR1 SGHRS, CDR2 YFSETQ. The length of the CDR3 is 15 residues.

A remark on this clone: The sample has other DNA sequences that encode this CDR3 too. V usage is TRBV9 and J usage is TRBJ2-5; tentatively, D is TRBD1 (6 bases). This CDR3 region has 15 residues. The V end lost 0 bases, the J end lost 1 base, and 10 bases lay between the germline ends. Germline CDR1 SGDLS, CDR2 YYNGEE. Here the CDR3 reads CASSVAGAGQETQYF. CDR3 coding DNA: TGTGCCAGCAGCGTAGCAGGGGCTGGCCAAGAGACCCAGTACTTC.

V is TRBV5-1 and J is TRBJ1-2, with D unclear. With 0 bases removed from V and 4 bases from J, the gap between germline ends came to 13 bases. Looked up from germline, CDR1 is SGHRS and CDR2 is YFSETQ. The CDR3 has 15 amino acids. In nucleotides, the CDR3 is TGCGCCAGCAGCTTGGATAGGACTGCGGCCTATGGCTACACCTTC. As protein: CASSLDRTAAYGYTF.

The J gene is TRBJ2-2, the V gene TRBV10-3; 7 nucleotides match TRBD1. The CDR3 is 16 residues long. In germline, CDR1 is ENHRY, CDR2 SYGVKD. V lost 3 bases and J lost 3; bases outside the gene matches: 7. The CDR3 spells CAISDPGGQDTGELFF. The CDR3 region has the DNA TGTGCCATCAGTGATCCAGGGGGTCAGGACACCGGGGAGCTGTTTTTT.

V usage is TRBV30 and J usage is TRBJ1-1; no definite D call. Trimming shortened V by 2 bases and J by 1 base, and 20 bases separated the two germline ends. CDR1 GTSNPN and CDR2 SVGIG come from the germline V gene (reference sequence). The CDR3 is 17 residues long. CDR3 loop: CAWSPRALGLTNTEAFF. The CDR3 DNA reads TGTGCCTGGAGTCCTAGGGCACTTGGACTGACGAACACTGAAGCTTTCTTT.

Here the CDR3 reads CASSWGLAGGSSYNEQFF. DNA for the CDR3: TGTGCCAGCAGCTGGGGACTAGCGGGAGGGAGCTCCTACAATGAGCAGTTCTTC. This chain connects TRBV5-6 to TRBJ2-1; TRBD2 matches at 16 bases. The CDR3 is made up of 18 amino acids. J gave up 0 bases and V 3 bases, and 3 bases lay outside the gene matches. Germline V gives CDR1 SGHDT, CDR2 YYEEEE.

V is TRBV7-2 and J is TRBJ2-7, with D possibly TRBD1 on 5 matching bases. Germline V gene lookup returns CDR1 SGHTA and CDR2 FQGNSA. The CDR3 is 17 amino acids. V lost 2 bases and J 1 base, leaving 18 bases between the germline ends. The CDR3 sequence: CASSLRSPGGASYEQYF. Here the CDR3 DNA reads TGTGCCAGCAGCTTACGGAGCCCGGGTGGGGCGTCCTACGAGCAGTACTTC.

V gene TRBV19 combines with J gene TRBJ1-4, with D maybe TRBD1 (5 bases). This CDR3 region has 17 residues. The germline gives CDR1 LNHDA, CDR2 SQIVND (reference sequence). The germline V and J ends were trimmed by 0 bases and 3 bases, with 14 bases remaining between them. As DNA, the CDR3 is TGTGCCAGTAGTATAGATTTCGCGGGGCTATCTAATGAAAAACTGTTTTTT. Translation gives CASSIDFAGLSNEKLFF.

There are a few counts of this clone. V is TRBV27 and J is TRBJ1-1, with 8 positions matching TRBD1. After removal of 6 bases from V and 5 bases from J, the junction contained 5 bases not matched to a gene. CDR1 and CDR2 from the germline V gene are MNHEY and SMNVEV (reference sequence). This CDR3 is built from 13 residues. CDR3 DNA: TGTGCCAGCAGGGACAGGGAGAGGACTGAAGCTTTCTTT. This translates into CASRDRERTEAFF.

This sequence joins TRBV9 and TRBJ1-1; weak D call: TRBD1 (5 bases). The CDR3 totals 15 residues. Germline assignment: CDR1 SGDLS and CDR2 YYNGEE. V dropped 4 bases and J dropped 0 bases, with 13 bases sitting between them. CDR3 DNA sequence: TGTGCCAGCAGCAGATCTGGGGGGATGAACACTGAAGCTTTCTTT. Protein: CASSRSGGMNTEAFF.

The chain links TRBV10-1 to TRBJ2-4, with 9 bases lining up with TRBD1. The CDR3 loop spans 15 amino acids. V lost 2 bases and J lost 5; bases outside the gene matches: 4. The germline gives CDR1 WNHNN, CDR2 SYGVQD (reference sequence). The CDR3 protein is CASSENRGRQNIQYF. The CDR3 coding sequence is TGCGCCAGCAGTGAGAACAGGGGGCGGCAAAACATTCAGTACTTC.

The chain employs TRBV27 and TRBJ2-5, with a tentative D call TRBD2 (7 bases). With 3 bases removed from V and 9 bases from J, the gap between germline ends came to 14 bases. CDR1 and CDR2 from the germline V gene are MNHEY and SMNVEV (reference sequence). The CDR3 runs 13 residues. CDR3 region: CASSLRGGTAQYF. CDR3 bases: TGTGCCAGCAGTTTGAGGGGGGGAACGGCCCAGTACTTC.